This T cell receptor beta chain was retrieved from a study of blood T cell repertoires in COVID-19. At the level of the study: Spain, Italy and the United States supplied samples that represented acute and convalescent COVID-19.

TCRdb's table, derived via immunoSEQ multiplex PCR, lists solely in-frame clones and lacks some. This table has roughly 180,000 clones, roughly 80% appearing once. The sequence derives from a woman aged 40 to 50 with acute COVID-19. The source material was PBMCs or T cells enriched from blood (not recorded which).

The CDR3 sequence is CASSLGLGARSAYF. The CDR3 DNA follows: TGTGCCAGCAGCTTAGGCCTGGGAGCGAGGTCTGCGTATTTT. The chain uses TRBV11-2 and TRBJ2-3, with D possibly being TRBD2 (5 bases). The CDR3 consists of 14 residues. Trimming removed 1 base from V and 14 bases from J, with 19 bases in between. The germline V gene encodes CDR1 SGHAT and CDR2 FQNNGV. Full variable domain (outside the CDR3, taken from reference TRBV11-2 and TRBJ2-3): EAGVAQSPRYKIIEKRQSVAFWCNPISGHATLYWYQQILGQGPKLLIQFQNNGVVDDSQLPKDRFSAERLKGVDSTLKIQPAKLEDSAVYLCASSLGLGARSAYFGPGTRLTVL.